This TCR beta chain was observed in a study of response to subunit inactivated influenza vaccine. The CDR3 totals 15 residues. Per the germline V gene, CDR1 is SGHTA and CDR2 is FQGNSA. V shed 2 bases and J 4 bases; nucleotides not matched to a gene: 7. MiXCR was run by TCRdb on the RT-PCR reads, yielding one entry per CDR3 protein. The data contain about 520,000 distinct CDR3 sequences, 9.5% to 13% of them singletons. Sequenced material: PBMCs from blood, taken 35 to 45 days after vaccination. The chain joins TRBV7-2 to TRBJ2-5; 7 bases fit TRBD2. This clonotype was sampled from a middle-aged man who received an inactivated influenza vaccine. This chain's CDR3 is CASSLSGVRGETQYF. The CDR3 DNA sequence: TGTGCCAGCAGCTTAAGCGGGGTGCGTGGAGAGACCCAGTACTTC.